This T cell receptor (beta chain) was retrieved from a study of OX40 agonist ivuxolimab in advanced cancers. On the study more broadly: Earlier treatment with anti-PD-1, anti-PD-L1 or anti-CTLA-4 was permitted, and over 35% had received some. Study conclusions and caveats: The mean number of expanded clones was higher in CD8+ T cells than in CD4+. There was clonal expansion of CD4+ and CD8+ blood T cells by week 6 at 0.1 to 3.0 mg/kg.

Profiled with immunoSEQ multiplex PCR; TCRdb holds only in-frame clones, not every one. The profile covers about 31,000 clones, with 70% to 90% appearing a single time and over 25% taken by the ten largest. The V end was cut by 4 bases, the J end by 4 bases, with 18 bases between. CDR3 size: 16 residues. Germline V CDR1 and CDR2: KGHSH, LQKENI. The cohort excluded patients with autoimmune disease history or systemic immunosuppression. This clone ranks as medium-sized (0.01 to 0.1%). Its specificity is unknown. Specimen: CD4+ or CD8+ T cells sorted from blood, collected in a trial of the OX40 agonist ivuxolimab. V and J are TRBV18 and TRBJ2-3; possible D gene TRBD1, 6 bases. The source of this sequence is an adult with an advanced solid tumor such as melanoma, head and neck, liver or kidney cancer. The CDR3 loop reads CASSLSPTGDSDTQYF. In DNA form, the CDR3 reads TGTGCCAGCTCACTGTCACCGACAGGAGACTCAGATACGCAGTATTTT. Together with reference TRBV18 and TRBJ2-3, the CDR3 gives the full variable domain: NAGVMQNPRHLVRRRGQEARLRCSPMKGHSHVYWYRQLPEEGLKFMVYLQKENIIDESGMPKERFSAEFPKEGPSILRIQQVVRGDSAAYFCASSLSPTGDSDTQYFGPGTRLTVL.